This T cell receptor beta chain was observed in a study of graft-versus-host responses after intestinal transplantation. Study-level information: Multivisceral, liver-intestinal, or isolated intestinal transplants were performed in recipients.

About this clone itself: Its specificity is not known.

Produced via immunoSEQ multiplex PCR; TCRdb's table is partial and in-frame only. The sample records around 100,000 clones, roughly 84% being singletons. The TCR originated in a human donor who was the organ donor for an intestinal transplant. The sequenced sample was unstimulated CD4+ T cells sorted from spleen or lymph node cells, obtained before transplant.

The CDR3 DNA is TGTGCCAGCAGTGCTCAGGGGAACTCCTATAATTCACCCCTCCACTTT. It yields the protein CASSAQGNSYNSPLHF. This rearrangement joins TRBV6-1 to TRBJ1-6; possibly TRBD1 for D (6 bases). The CDR3 length is 16 residues. In germline, CDR1 is MNHNS, CDR2 SASEGT. V was pared by 4 bases and J by 0 bases, with 10 bases between.